The 26 T cell receptor beta chains given below trace back to one sample, sequenced in a study of blood T cell repertoires in COVID-19 (dated by TCRdb to 2018 to 2020). Library preparation employed the immunoSEQ multiplex PCR assay. In TCRdb, the immuneACCESS table is reduced to in-frame sequences with V and J assigned. These tables do not hold every clone; where another copy was compared, an unresolved V gene accounts for under half, and the others remain unexplained. This sample is represented by 150,000 to 200,000 clones; 92% of them were singletons. Of the sample, more than 4.5% is held by the ten largest clones. The sequencing input was peripheral blood. These receptors originate from a man aged 25-45 years with COVID-19, enrolled during active disease.

The chain carries TRBV5-4 and TRBJ1-3, with no clear D. This CDR3 region has 14 residues. Germline V gene sequence: CDR1 SGHNT, CDR2 YYREEE (reference sequence). The ends were cut back, 4 bases at V and 0 bases at J, with 8 bases in the middle. CDR3 sequence (DNA): TGTGCCAGCAGCCGCTCGGTCTCTGGAAACACCATATATTTT. Its protein is CASSRSVSGNTIYF.

The chain is built from TRBV7-9 and TRBJ2-3, with TRBD1 identical over 11 bases. In germline, CDR1 is SEHNR, CDR2 FQNEAQ (reference sequence). The junction had 11 bases not matched to a gene; V was cut back by 5 bases and J by 4 bases. The CDR3 runs to 17 residues. CDR3 region: CASSPTNGQGAADTQYF. The CDR3 DNA reads TGTGCCAGCAGCCCAACTAACGGACAGGGGGCAGCAGATACGCAGTATTTT.

The CDR3 coding sequence is TGTGCCAGTACGAAGGGGGGGGCTAATTACAATGAGCAGTTCTTC. It yields the protein CASTKGGANYNEQFF. This rearrangement joins TRBV6-6 to TRBJ2-1, with D perhaps TRBD2 (7 bases). The CDR3 sequence is 15 residues long. Germline CDR1 reads MNHNY; CDR2 reads SVGAGI (reference sequence). The V gene lost 9 bases and the J gene lost 4 bases, with 19 bases spanning the gap.

This chain joins TRBV7-9 and TRBJ2-1; D is perhaps TRBD2 (6 bases). The CDR3 consists of 14 residues. The germline CDR1 and CDR2 sequences are SEHNR and FQNEAQ (reference sequence). The germline V and J ends were trimmed by 8 bases and 9 bases, with 20 bases remaining between them. The DNA for the CDR3 is TGTGCCAGCCGCTCCGGGACTGCGGGCACTGAGCAGTTCTTC. Translating it yields CASRSGTAGTEQFF.

This chain joins TRBV7-2 and TRBJ2-7, with TRBD1 matching over 7 bases. The V and J ends lost 5 bases and 3 bases, in that order; junction bases with no gene match: 7. Per the germline V gene, CDR1 is SGHTA and CDR2 is FQGNSA. The CDR3 has 14 residues. CDR3 bases: TGTGCCAGCAGCAGCCGGGACAGAGTCTACGAGCAGTACTTC. It translates to CASSSRDRVYEQYF.

This chain uses TRBV28 with TRBJ2-1; possibly TRBD2 for D (6 bases). This CDR3 region has 14 residues. The V end lost 8 bases, the J end lost 0 bases, and 11 bases lay between the germline ends. Germline CDR1 and CDR2: MDHEN and SYDVKM. CDR3 in amino acids: CASLRGASYNEQFF. The CDR3 nucleotides are TGTGCCAGCTTACGCGGGGCCTCCTACAATGAGCAGTTCTTC.

The chain combines TRBV4-1 with TRBJ1-1; 11 bases align to TRBD1. Losses at the gene ends were 1 base for V and 0 bases for J; bases not matched to a gene: 4. The CDR3 is made up of 17 amino acids. In germline, CDR1 is MGHRA, CDR2 YSYEKL. CDR3 DNA sequence: TGCGCCAGCAGCCAAGGGGACAGGGGGACCCTGAACACTGAAGCTTTCTTT. Translation gives CASSQGDRGTLNTEAFF.

The V and J genes are TRBV28 and TRBJ1-5, with 9 bases aligning to TRBD1. The CDR3 covers 15 residues. Germline V lookup: CDR1 MDHEN, CDR2 SYDVKM. The ends lost 3 bases at V and 4 bases at J; junction bases unmatched: 4. As DNA, the CDR3 is TGTGCCAGCAGTTTTGGGACAGGGAATAATCAGCCCCAGCATTTT. Protein sequence: CASSFGTGNNQPQHF.

This clone appeared a single time. J is TRBJ2-7 and V is TRBV2, with 8 bases fitting TRBD1. V lost 8 bases and J lost 0; bases outside the gene matches: 12. CDR3 size: 16 residues. Germline loops: CDR1 SNHLY, CDR2 FYNNEI. CDR3 in DNA: TGTGCCAGCTCCCTTCCAGTGGACAGGGACTCCTACGAGCAGTACTTC. Its protein is CASSLPVDRDSYEQYF.

V and J are TRBV3-1 (or the pseudogene TRBV3-2) and TRBJ2-7, with 11 bases that match TRBD2. Unmatched junction bases numbered 13, after V lost 0 bases and J lost 3 bases. CDR1 is LGHDT, CDR2 YNNKEL, per germline (reference sequence). The CDR3 length is 19 residues. The CDR3 region is CASSQDAVAGGPSLYEQYF. The DNA for the CDR3 is TGTGCCAGCAGCCAAGATGCGGTAGCGGGGGGGCCCAGCCTCTACGAGCAGTACTTC.

This clone was observed once. The V gene is TRBV19, the J gene TRBJ2-3; 9 nucleotides align to TRBD1. The CDR3 totals 14 residues. Unmatched junction bases numbered 4, after V lost 6 bases and J lost 3 bases. Germline CDR1 reads LNHDA; CDR2 reads SQIVND (reference sequence). For the CDR3, the DNA is TGTGCCAGTAGGGGACAGGGTCTAACAGATACGCAGTATTTT. Its translation: CASRGQGLTDTQYF.

This clone occurred once. This sequence joins TRBV4-2 and TRBJ2-7; weak D call: TRBD2 (6 bases). This CDR3 comprises 15 residues. The V end was cut by 0 bases, the J end by 6 bases, with 15 bases between. The V gene's germline CDR1 is LGHNA and CDR2 YNFKEQ. DNA for the CDR3: TGTGCCAGCAGCCAAGAGGGCGGGCGGGGTGTCGAGCAGTACTTC. Its translation: CASSQEGGRGVEQYF.

The V call is TRBV7-6, the J call TRBJ1-2; D is uncertain. V dropped 5 bases and J dropped 6 bases, with 19 bases sitting between them. CDR3 length: 15 amino acids. Germline V CDR1 and CDR2: SGHVS, FNYEAQ. The DNA for the CDR3 is TGTGCCAGCAGCGCAAAGGAGACATCGAGGGATGGCTACACCTTC. It encodes CASSAKETSRDGYTF. Supplemented by reference TRBV7-6 and TRBJ1-2, the full variable domain reads GAGVSQSPRYKVTKRGQDVALRCDPISGHVSLYWYRQALGQGPEFLTYFNYEAQQDKSGLPNDRFSAERPEGSISTLTIQRTEQRDSAMYRCASSAKETSRDGYTFGSGTRLTVV.

This clone appeared once. The CDR3 nucleotides are TGCGCCAGCAGCTCCCCAGGGGGAGGCTCTGGGGCCAACGTCCTGACTTTC. It encodes CASSSPGGGSGANVLTF. The V gene is TRBV5-1, the J gene TRBJ2-6; possibly TRBD1 for D (7 bases). V lost 3 bases, J lost 0 bases, and 13 bases lay in between. CDR3 length: 17 residues. Germline CDR1 is SGHRS and CDR2 is YFSETQ. The full variable domain, completed using reference TRBV5-1 and TRBJ2-6, is KAGVTQTPRYLIKTRGQQVTLSCSPISGHRSVSWYQQTPGQGLQFLFEYFSETQRNKGNFPGRFSGRQFSNSRSEMNVSTLELGDSALYLCASSSPGGGSGANVLTFGAGSRLTVL.

The genes are TRBV7-9 and TRBJ1-2; 10 nucleotides align to TRBD1. This CDR3 spans 17 amino acids. Trimming removed 5 bases from V and 2 bases from J; junction bases left unmatched: 11. Germline V CDR1 and CDR2: SEHNR, FQNEAQ (reference sequence). CDR3 nucleotides: TGTGCCAGCAGCAACGACAGGGGGCGAATGGGGAACTATGGCTACACCTTC. This gives the protein CASSNDRGRMGNYGYTF.

Here the CDR3 reads CASSLQGPNSGNTIYF. In nucleotides, the CDR3 is TGTGCCAGCAGCCTACAGGGGCCAAACTCTGGAAACACCATATATTTT. The chain combines TRBV6-6 with TRBJ1-3; the match to TRBD1 covers 7 bases. Trimming removed 6 bases from V and 0 bases from J; junction bases left unmatched: 8. Germline V gene lookup returns CDR1 MNHNY and CDR2 SVGAGI (reference sequence). The CDR3 has 16 residues.

This clone was observed once. The J gene is TRBJ2-2, the V gene TRBV6-5; 7 bases fit TRBD1. The germline CDR1 and CDR2 sequences are MNHEY and SVGAGI. This CDR3 spans 13 amino acids. V shed 11 bases, J shed 5 bases, and the junction held 8 bases outside the gene matches. The CDR3 DNA is TGTGCCGTAAGGGGACAGTTAACCGGGGAGCTGTTTTTT. Translation: CAVRGQLTGELFF.

The chain links TRBV9 to TRBJ2-3; 8 nucleotides align to TRBD2. This CDR3 comprises 15 residues. V gave up 3 bases and J gave up 3 bases; unmatched junction bases: 6. Germline V gene sequence: CDR1 SGDLS, CDR2 YYNGEE. Here the CDR3 reads CASSARGGRTDTQYF. CDR3 nucleotides: TGTGCCAGCAGCGCCCGGGGGGGGAGGACAGATACGCAGTATTTT. Full variable domain (outside the CDR3, taken from reference TRBV9 and TRBJ2-3): DSGVTQTPKHLITATGQRVTLRCSPRSGDLSVYWYQQSLDQGLQFLIQYYNGEERAKGNILERFSAQQFPDLHSELNLSSLELGDSALYFCASSARGGRTDTQYFGPGTRLTVL.

In this sample, this clone turned up once. The genes are TRBV4-3 and TRBJ1-2; tentatively, D is TRBD1 (5 bases). The CDR3 loop spans 13 amino acids. The V end was cut by 4 bases, the J end by 7 bases, with 13 bases between. Germline V gene sequence: CDR1 LGHNA, CDR2 YSLEER. CDR3 sequence (DNA): TGCGCCAGCAGCCCAAGTTCCGGGGGTGGCTACACCTTC. Its protein is CASSPSSGGGYTF.

This chain joins TRBV9 and TRBJ1-1; D is possibly TRBD1 (6 bases). Germline-derived CDR1 and CDR2 are SGDLS and YYNGEE. V was cut by 7 bases and J by 5 bases, with 18 bases left in between. This CDR3 is built from 14 residues. The CDR3 reads CASGGDIDRTEAFF. CDR3 coding DNA: TGTGCCAGCGGGGGGGACATTGATCGTACTGAAGCTTTCTTT.

CDR3 residues: CASSNGQGAGGYTF. CDR3 DNA sequence: TGTGCCAGTAGTAACGGACAGGGGGCGGGTGGCTACACCTTC. V gene TRBV19 combines with J gene TRBJ1-2, with TRBD1 matching over 11 bases. CDR1 is LNHDA, CDR2 SQIVND, per germline (reference sequence). V lost 4 bases, J lost 7 bases, and 5 bases stayed unmatched. The CDR3 contains 14 residues.

This clone appeared a single time. V and J are TRBV4-3 and TRBJ1-2, with 9 bases identical to TRBD1. Germline V gene sequence: CDR1 LGHNA, CDR2 YSLEER. The length of the CDR3 is 14 residues. V lost 4 bases, J lost 5 bases, and 5 bases stayed unmatched. CDR3 loop: CASSPSQGAYGYTF. CDR3 DNA: TGCGCCAGCAGCCCCTCACAGGGGGCATATGGCTACACCTTC.

CDR3 sequence: CASSLAGVNTEAFF. The DNA for the CDR3 is TGTGCCAGCAGCTTAGCAGGGGTGAACACTGAAGCTTTCTTT. The chain uses TRBV7-2 and TRBJ1-1; D possibly corresponds to TRBD1 (5 bases). The germline V and J ends were trimmed by 0 bases and 0 bases, with 5 bases remaining between them. The V gene's germline CDR1 is SGHTA and CDR2 FQGNSA. The CDR3 sequence is 14 residues long.

V usage is TRBV4-1 and J usage is TRBJ1-2, with D perhaps TRBD1 (6 bases). The germline V gene encodes CDR1 MGHRA and CDR2 YSYEKL. The V end was cut by 1 base, the J end by 6 bases, with 9 bases between. The CDR3 is 13 amino acids. CDR3 protein: CASSQARGDGYTF. The CDR3 DNA follows: TGCGCCAGCAGCCAAGCCAGGGGCGATGGCTACACCTTC.

The V and J genes are TRBV7-6 and TRBJ1-5, with D perhaps matching TRBD1 (5 bases). The length of the CDR3 is 18 residues. Germline CDR1 and CDR2: SGHVS and FNYEAQ. With 5 bases removed from V and 2 bases from J, the gap between germline ends came to 22 bases. Written as DNA, the CDR3 is TGTGCCAGCAGCCTCAATAGTGGGGCGAAGGAAGGCAATCAGCCCCAGCATTTT. This translates into CASSLNSGAKEGNQPQHF.

CDR3 DNA: TGCGCCAGCAGCTTCGTCGGGGGGGAGTCGTCCTATGGCTACACCTTC. It specifies CASSFVGGESSYGYTF. The chain joins TRBV5-1 to TRBJ1-2; a weak D match, TRBD1 (5 bases). CDR1 and CDR2 (germline): SGHRS, YFSETQ. The CDR3 spans 16 residues. The germline V and J ends were trimmed by 2 bases and 4 bases, with 18 bases remaining between them.